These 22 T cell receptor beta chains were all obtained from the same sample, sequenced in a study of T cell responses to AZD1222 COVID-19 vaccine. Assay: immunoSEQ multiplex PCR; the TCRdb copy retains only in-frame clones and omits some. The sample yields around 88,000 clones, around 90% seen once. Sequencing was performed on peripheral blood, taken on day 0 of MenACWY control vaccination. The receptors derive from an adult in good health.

The CDR3 is CASSSDRGGGQPQHF. Written as DNA, the CDR3 is TGTGCCAGCTCATCCGACAGGGGAGGAGGTCAGCCCCAGCATTTT. This rearrangement joins TRBV18 to TRBJ1-5; 8 bases map to TRBD1. The CDR3 length is 15 residues. Trimming cost V 5 bases and J 6 bases; bases outside gene matches: 9. Germline CDR1 KGHSH, CDR2 LQKENI.

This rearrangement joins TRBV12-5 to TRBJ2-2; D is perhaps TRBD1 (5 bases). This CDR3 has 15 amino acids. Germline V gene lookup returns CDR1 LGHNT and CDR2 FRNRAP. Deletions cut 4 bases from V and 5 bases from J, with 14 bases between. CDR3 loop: CASGYTNSGTGELFF. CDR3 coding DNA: TGTGCTAGTGGTTATACTAATTCAGGGACCGGGGAGCTGTTTTTT.

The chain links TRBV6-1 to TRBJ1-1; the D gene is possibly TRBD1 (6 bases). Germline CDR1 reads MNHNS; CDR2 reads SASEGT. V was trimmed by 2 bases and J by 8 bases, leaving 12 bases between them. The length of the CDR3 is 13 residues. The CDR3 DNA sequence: TGTGCCAGCAGTGAAAATGGGGGGCGGGAAGCTTTCTTT. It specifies CASSENGGREAFF.

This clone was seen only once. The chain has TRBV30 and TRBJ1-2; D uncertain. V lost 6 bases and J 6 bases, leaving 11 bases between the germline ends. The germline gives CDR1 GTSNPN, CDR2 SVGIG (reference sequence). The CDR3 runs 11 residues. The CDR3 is CACPLRDGYTF. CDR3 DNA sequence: TGTGCCTGCCCCCTTAGGGATGGCTACACCTTC.

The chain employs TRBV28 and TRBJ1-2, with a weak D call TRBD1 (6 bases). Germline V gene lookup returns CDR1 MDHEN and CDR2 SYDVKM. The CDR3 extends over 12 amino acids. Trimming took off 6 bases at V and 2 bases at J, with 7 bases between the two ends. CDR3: CASRQGNYGYTF. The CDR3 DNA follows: TGTGCCAGCAGACAGGGAAACTATGGCTACACCTTC.

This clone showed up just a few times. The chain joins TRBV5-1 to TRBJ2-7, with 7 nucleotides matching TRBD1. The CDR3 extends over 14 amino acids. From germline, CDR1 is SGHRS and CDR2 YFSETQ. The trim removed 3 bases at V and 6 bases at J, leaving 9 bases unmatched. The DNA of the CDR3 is TGCGCCAGCAGCTCCGGGACAGCCTCCGCCGAGCAGTACTTC. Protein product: CASSSGTASAEQYF.

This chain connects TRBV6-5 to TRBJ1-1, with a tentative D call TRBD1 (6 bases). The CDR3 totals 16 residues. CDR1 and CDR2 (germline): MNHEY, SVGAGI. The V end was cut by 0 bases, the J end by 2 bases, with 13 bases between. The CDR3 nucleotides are TGTGCCAGCAGTTACTCGGTAGCCAGGGGTAACACTGAAGCTTTCTTT. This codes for CASSYSVARGNTEAFF.

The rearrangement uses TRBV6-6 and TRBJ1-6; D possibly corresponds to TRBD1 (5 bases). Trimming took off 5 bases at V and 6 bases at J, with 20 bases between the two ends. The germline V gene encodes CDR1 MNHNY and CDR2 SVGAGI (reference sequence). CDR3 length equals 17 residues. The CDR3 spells CASSQRGLGASNSPLHF. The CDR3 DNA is TGTGCCAGCAGTCAAAGGGGCTTAGGGGCCTCTAATTCACCCCTCCACTTT.

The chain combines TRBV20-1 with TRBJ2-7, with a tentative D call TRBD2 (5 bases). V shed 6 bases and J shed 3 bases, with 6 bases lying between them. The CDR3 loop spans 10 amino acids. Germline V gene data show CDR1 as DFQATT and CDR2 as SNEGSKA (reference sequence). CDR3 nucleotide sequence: TGCAGTGCCGACTACTACGAGCAGTACTTC. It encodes CSADYYEQYF.

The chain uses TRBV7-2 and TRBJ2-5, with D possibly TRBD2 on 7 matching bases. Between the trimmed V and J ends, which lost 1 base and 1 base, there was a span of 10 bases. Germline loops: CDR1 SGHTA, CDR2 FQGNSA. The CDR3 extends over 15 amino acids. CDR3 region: CASSLVGGAQETQYF. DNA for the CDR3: TGTGCCAGCAGCTTAGTGGGGGGGGCCCAAGAGACCCAGTACTTC.

The CDR3 sequence is CASSFRGQHEKLFF. DNA for the CDR3: TGTGCCAGCAGCTTCCGGGGCCAACATGAAAAACTGTTTTTT. The V call is TRBV5-4, the J call TRBJ1-4; possible D gene TRBD1, 5 bases. Germline CDR1 reads SGHNT; CDR2 reads YYREEE (reference sequence). The V and J ends lost 2 bases and 6 bases respectively, with 11 bases between them. The CDR3 sequence is 14 residues long.

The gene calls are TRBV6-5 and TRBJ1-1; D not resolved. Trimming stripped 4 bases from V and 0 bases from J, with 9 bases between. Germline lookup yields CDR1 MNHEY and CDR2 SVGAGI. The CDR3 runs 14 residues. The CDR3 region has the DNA TGTGCCAGCAGTTCAGGAGGGATGAACACTGAAGCTTTCTTT. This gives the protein CASSSGGMNTEAFF.

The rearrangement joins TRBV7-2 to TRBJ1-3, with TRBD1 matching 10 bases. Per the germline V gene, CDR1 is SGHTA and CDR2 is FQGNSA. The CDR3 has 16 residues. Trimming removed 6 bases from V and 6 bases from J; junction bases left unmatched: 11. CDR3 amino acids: CASSQVSGTGVNTIYF. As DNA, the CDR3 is TGTGCCAGCAGTCAAGTCTCCGGGACAGGGGTAAACACCATATATTTT. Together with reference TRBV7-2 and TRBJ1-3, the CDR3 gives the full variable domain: GAGVSQSPSNKVTEKGKDVELRCDPISGHTALYWYRQSLGQGLEFLIYFQGNSAPDKSGLPSDRFSAERTGGSVSTLTIQRTQQEDSAVYLCASSQVSGTGVNTIYFGEGSWLTVV.

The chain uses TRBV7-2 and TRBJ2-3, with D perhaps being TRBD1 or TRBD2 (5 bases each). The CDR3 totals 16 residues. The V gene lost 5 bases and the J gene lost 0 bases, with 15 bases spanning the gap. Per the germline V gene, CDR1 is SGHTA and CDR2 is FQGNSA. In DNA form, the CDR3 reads TGTGCCAGCAGCAGAAACCGGGGCCTTAGCACAGATACGCAGTATTTT. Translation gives CASSRNRGLSTDTQYF.

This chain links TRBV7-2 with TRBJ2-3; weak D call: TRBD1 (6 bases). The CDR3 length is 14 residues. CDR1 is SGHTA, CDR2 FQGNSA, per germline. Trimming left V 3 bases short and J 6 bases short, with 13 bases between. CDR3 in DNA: TGTGCCAGCAGCTTCCGGCTACAGGGTGATACGCAGTATTTT. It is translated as CASSFRLQGDTQYF.

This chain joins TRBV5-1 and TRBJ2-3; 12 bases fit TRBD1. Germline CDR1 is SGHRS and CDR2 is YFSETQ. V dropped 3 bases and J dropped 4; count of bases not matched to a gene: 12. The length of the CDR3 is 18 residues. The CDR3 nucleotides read TGCGCCAGCAGCTACCGAACCGGGACAGGGGGCTCGGCAGATACGCAGTATTTT. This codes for CASSYRTGTGGSADTQYF.

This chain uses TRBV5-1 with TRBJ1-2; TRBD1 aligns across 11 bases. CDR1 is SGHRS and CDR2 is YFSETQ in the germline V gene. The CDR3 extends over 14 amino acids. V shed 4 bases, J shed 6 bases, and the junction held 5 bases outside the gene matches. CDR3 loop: CASSVDRGRDGYTF. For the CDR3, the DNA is TGCGCCAGCAGCGTGGACAGGGGGCGGGATGGCTACACCTTC. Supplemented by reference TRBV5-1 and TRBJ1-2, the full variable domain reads KAGVTQTPRYLIKTRGQQVTLSCSPISGHRSVSWYQQTPGQGLQFLFEYFSETQRNKGNFPGRFSGRQFSNSRSEMNVSTLELGDSALYLCASSVDRGRDGYTFGSGTRLTVV.

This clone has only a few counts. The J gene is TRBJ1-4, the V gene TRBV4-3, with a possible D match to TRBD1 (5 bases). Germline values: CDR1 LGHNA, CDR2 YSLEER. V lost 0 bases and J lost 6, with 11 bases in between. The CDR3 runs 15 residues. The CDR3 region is CASSQDLGRDEKLFF. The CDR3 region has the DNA TGCGCCAGCAGCCAAGATCTGGGCAGGGATGAAAAACTGTTTTTT.

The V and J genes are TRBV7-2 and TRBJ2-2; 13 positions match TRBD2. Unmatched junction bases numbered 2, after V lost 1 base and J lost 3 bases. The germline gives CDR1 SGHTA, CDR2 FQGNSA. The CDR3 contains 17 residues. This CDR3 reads CASSLGGLAGDTGELFF. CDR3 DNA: TGTGCCAGCAGCTTAGGTGGACTAGCGGGGGACACCGGGGAGCTGTTTTTT.

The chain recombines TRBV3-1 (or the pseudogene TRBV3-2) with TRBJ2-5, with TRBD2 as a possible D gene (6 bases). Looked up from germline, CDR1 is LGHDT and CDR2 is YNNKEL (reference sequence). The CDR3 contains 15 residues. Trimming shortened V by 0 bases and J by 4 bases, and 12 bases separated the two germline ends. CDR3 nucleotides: TGTGCCAGCAGCCAAGAAAGGCTAGCGCCAGAGACCCAGTACTTC. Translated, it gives CASSQERLAPETQYF.

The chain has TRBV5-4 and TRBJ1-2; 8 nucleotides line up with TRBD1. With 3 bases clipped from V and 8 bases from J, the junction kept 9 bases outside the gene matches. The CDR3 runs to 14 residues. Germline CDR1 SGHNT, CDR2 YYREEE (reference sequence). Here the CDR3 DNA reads TGTGCCAGCAGCTGGGACAGGCTAGTCTACGGCTACACCTTC. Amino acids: CASSWDRLVYGYTF.

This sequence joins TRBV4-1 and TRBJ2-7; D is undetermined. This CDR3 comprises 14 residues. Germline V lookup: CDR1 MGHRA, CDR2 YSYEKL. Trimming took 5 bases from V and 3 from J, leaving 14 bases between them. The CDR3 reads CASSETDMGYEQYF. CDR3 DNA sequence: TGCGCCAGCAGCGAGACCGACATGGGCTACGAGCAGTACTTC.